The 27 T cell receptor beta chains listed next were all sequenced from one sample in a study of cytomegalovirus exposure and HLA in healthy donors. The PCR contained 60 Vbeta and 13 Jbeta primers. Some clones are missing from TCRdb's copy, which holds only in-frame ones; the method was immunoSEQ multiplex PCR. The sample has about 100,000 clones; 70% to 80% are singletons. Specimen: PBMCs. Every receptor here comes from a woman between 55 and 75 years old in good health and CMV-seropositive.

This chain connects TRBV5-1 to TRBJ2-2, with 8 bases lining up with TRBD1. Germline CDR1 SGHRS, CDR2 YFSETQ. The CDR3 runs 16 residues. V gave up 4 bases and J gave up 3 bases; unmatched junction bases: 8. The chain's CDR3 is CASSTAGTGYTGELFF. Written as DNA, the CDR3 is TGCGCCAGCAGCACTGCCGGGACAGGATACACCGGGGAGCTGTTTTTT.

This sequence joins TRBV5-5 and TRBJ1-4; D is possibly TRBD1 (6 bases). CDR3 length equals 14 residues. Trimming left V 4 bases short and J 4 bases short, with 11 bases between. Per the germline V gene, CDR1 is SGHKS and CDR2 is YYEKEE (reference sequence). The CDR3 DNA reads TGTGCCAGCAGCATACAGGGCCATAATGAAAAACTGTTTTTT. Translating gives CASSIQGHNEKLFF.

The V gene is TRBV11-3, the J gene TRBJ2-1, with 9 nucleotides matching TRBD2. Trimming at V came to 5 bases and at J to 7 bases, leaving 12 bases not matched to a gene. The length of the CDR3 is 16 residues. Germline CDR1 SGHNT, CDR2 YENEEA. The CDR3 nucleotides are TGTGCCAGCAGCCGACTTGCGGGAGGGGCTGGGAATGAGCAGTTCTTC. This codes for CASSRLAGGAGNEQFF.

This chain's CDR3 is CASSEQGWNTGELFF. CDR3 coding DNA: TGTGCCAGCAGTGAACAGGGCTGGAACACCGGGGAGCTGTTTTTT. J is TRBJ2-2 and V is TRBV2; D possibly corresponds to TRBD1 (5 bases). Germline V CDR1 and CDR2: SNHLY, FYNNEI. V was clipped by 2 bases and J by 1 base, with 8 bases between them. The CDR3 length is 15 residues.

The chain is built from TRBV15 and TRBJ2-7; 7 positions agree with TRBD2. The CDR3 has 15 residues. The V segment lost 5 bases and the J segment 1 base; nucleotides outside the gene matches: 8. CDR1 and CDR2 from the germline V gene are LNHNV and YYDKDF (reference sequence). The CDR3 here is CATSLERGMSYEQYF. Here the CDR3 DNA reads TGTGCCACCAGCCTCGAGCGGGGTATGTCCTACGAGCAGTACTTC.

The chain joins TRBV7-9 to TRBJ1-1; tentative D call: TRBD1 (6 bases). CDR3 length equals 15 residues. V lost 1 base, J lost 1 base, and 10 bases lay in between. The germline CDR1 and CDR2 sequences are SEHNR and FQNEAQ (reference sequence). The CDR3 DNA follows: TGTGCCAGCAGCTTAGGGGGACACTCGAACACTGAAGCTTTCTTT. Translating gives CASSLGGHSNTEAFF.

The chain recombines TRBV18 with TRBJ2-2; no firm D call. Trimming took 2 bases from V and 2 from J, leaving 9 bases between them. Per germline, CDR1 KGHSH and CDR2 LQKENI. The CDR3 has 15 amino acids. The CDR3 DNA reads TGTGCCAGCTCACCAAACATCCAAAACACCGGGGAGCTGTTTTTT. Residues: CASSPNIQNTGELFF. The entire variable domain, with the rest obtained from reference TRBV18 and TRBJ2-2, is as follows: NAGVMQNPRHLVRRRGQEARLRCSPMKGHSHVYWYRQLPEEGLKFMVYLQKENIIDESGMPKERFSAEFPKEGPSILRIQQVVRGDSAAYFCASSPNIQNTGELFFGEGSRLTVL.

The chain links TRBV5-1 to TRBJ2-3, with D possibly being TRBD1 (6 bases). Trimming removed 1 base from V and 3 bases from J, with 9 bases in between. This CDR3 is built from 14 residues. Germline V gene sequence: CDR1 SGHRS, CDR2 YFSETQ. In nucleotides, the CDR3 is TGCGCCAGCAGCTTGCAGGGGCTGACAGATACGCAGTATTTT. The encoded protein is CASSLQGLTDTQYF.

For the CDR3, the DNA is TGTGCCAGCAGTTTGGGACTAGCGGGGGCAGGCACAGATACGCAGTATTTT. It specifies CASSLGLAGAGTDTQYF. The genes are TRBV28 and TRBJ2-3; 14 nucleotides align to TRBD2. In germline, CDR1 is MDHEN, CDR2 SYDVKM. The CDR3 is made up of 17 amino acids. J gave up 1 base and V 3 bases, and 3 bases lay outside the gene matches.

Worth noting for this clone: One junction end does not reproduce the germline sequence, and a read error may be involved. The CDR3 DNA sequence: TGTTCCAGCAGCTTAGGGCACGGAGCTGGGGCTTTCTTT. It is translated as CSSSLGHGAGAFF. The V and J genes are TRBV7-9 and TRBJ1-1; D gene uncertain. In germline, CDR1 is SEHNR, CDR2 FQNEAQ (reference sequence). The CDR3 is 13 residues long.

The chain is built from TRBV6-1 and TRBJ1-5, with D maybe TRBD1 (5 bases). V was shortened by 2 bases and J by 6 bases, with 8 bases between the two germline ends. The germline gives CDR1 MNHNS, CDR2 SASEGT. This CDR3 spans 13 amino acids. The CDR3 DNA follows: TGTGCCAGCAGTGAACAGGGTAGTCAGCCCCAGCATTTT. It translates to CASSEQGSQPQHF.

The gene calls are TRBV7-8 and TRBJ2-5, with TRBD2 identical over 7 bases. With V trimmed by 3 bases and J by 4 bases, 2 bases remained unmatched. The germline CDR1 and CDR2 sequences are SGHVS and FQNEAQ. The CDR3 totals 13 residues. The CDR3 sequence is CASSLGGRETQYF. CDR3 nucleotide sequence: TGTGCCAGCAGCTTGGGCGGGAGAGAGACCCAGTACTTC.

This chain uses TRBV6-4 with TRBJ2-1; D perhaps matches TRBD2 (6 bases). Trimming took 1 base from V and 6 from J, leaving 7 bases between them. The V gene's germline CDR1 is MRHNA and CDR2 SNTAGT. This CDR3 is built from 13 residues. As DNA, the CDR3 is TGTGCCAGCAGTGACTACGGGGGCAATGAGCAGTTCTTC. The encoded protein is CASSDYGGNEQFF.

V is TRBV28 and J is TRBJ2-1; 7 nucleotides align to TRBD2. V lost 6 bases, J lost 9 bases, and 17 bases stayed unmatched. Germline values: CDR1 MDHEN, CDR2 SYDVKM. The CDR3 has 16 residues. The CDR3 nucleotides read TGTGCCAGCAGGCCTTGGGGGGGAGCGGGGCAGAGTGAGCAGTTCTTC. It is translated as CASRPWGGAGQSEQFF.

This clone has more than one count but fewer than ten. The V call is TRBV6-6, the J call TRBJ2-1; maybe TRBD1 (6 bases). Trimming took 5 bases from V and 3 from J, leaving 8 bases between them. The CDR3 is 13 residues long. Germline lookup yields CDR1 MNHNY and CDR2 SVGAGI (reference sequence). Here the CDR3 DNA reads TGTGCCAGCAGTCTGGACAGCTACAATGAGCAGTTCTTC. Its translation is CASSLDSYNEQFF.

The rearrangement joins TRBV27 to TRBJ2-7; D may be TRBD1 (6 bases). V was pared by 5 bases and J by 3 bases, with 11 bases between. The CDR3 spans 13 residues. Germline lookup yields CDR1 MNHEY and CDR2 SMNVEV (reference sequence). The CDR3 loop is CASSRGHFYEQYF. CDR3 DNA sequence: TGTGCCAGCAGTAGGGGACATTTCTACGAGCAGTACTTC.

The chain couples TRBV5-4 to TRBJ1-3; TRBD1 might be the D (5 bases). CDR1 is SGHNT, CDR2 YYREEE, per germline (reference sequence). The CDR3 sequence is 16 residues long. V lost 3 bases and J 0 bases, leaving 13 bases between the germline ends. The CDR3 nucleotides read TGTGCCAGCAGCTCAAACACAGGAGCCTCTGGAAACACCATATATTTT. This codes for CASSSNTGASGNTIYF.

V gene TRBV28 combines with J gene TRBJ2-5; the match to TRBD2 covers 8 bases. Germline trimming cut 6 bases from V and 11 bases from J; bases unmatched to any gene: 8. Looked up from germline, CDR1 is MDHEN and CDR2 is SYDVKM. The CDR3 extends over 12 amino acids. The CDR3 nucleotides are TGTGCCAGCAGACCAACCGGGGGGGAGCAGTACTTC. Translated: CASRPTGGEQYF. Full variable domain (missing parts from reference TRBV28 and TRBJ2-5): DVKVTQSSRYLVKRTGEKVFLECVQDMDHENMFWYRQDPGLGLRLIYFSYDVKMKEKGDIPEGYSVSREKKERFSLILESASTNQTSMYLCASRPTGGEQYFGPGTRLLVL.

The chain joins TRBV6-6 to TRBJ1-1; no firm D call. Deletions cut 7 bases from V and 1 base from J, with 13 bases between. The germline gives CDR1 MNHNY, CDR2 SVGAGI (reference sequence). This CDR3 spans 14 amino acids. The CDR3 DNA is TGTGCCAGCATCCCGCCGCCAGGGAACACTGAAGCTTTCTTT. Its translation: CASIPPPGNTEAFF.

The rearrangement joins TRBV11-2 to TRBJ2-2; 10 nucleotides line up with TRBD2. This CDR3 has 16 residues. Germline CDR1 reads SGHAT; CDR2 reads FQNNGV. V was pared by 5 bases and J by 7 bases, with 10 bases of the junction left unmatched. The CDR3 region is CASSPLSGRLNGELFF. CDR3 DNA: TGTGCCAGCAGCCCCCTTAGCGGGAGGTTGAACGGGGAGCTGTTTTTT.

The gene calls are TRBV7-3 and TRBJ2-5; 9 positions agree with TRBD2. The germline V gene encodes CDR1 SGHTA and CDR2 FQGTGA. Trimming removed 3 bases from V and 4 bases from J; junction bases left unmatched: 0. The CDR3 consists of 13 residues. Written as DNA, the CDR3 is TGTGCCAGCAGCTTGGGACTAGCAGAGACCCAGTACTTC. It translates to CASSLGLAETQYF. The full variable domain, in which reference TRBV7-3 and TRBJ2-5 provide the parts outside the CDR3, is GAGVSQTPSNKVTEKGKYVELRCDPISGHTALYWYRQSLGQGPEFLIYFQGTGAADDSGLPNDRFFAVRPEGSVSTLKIQRTERGDSAVYLCASSLGLAETQYFGPGTRLLVL.

This chain connects TRBV7-9 to TRBJ1-4; D is perhaps TRBD1 (6 bases). The CDR3 consists of 14 residues. V shed 4 bases and J shed 8 bases, with 14 bases lying between them. CDR1 is SEHNR, CDR2 FQNEAQ, per germline (reference sequence). CDR3 protein: CASSSIGGEEKLFF. The DNA for the CDR3 is TGTGCCAGCAGCTCGATAGGGGGAGAAGAAAAACTGTTTTTT.

The V and J genes are TRBV30 and TRBJ2-2, with D uncertain. CDR3 size: 14 residues. CDR1 and CDR2 (germline): GTSNPN, SVGIG (reference sequence). Trimming took 2 bases from V and 5 from J, leaving 12 bases between them. This CDR3 reads CAWSPTLRTGELFF. CDR3 bases: TGTGCCTGGAGTCCAACCTTGAGAACCGGGGAGCTGTTTTTT.

V gene TRBV13 combines with J gene TRBJ2-7, with D possibly matching TRBD2 (5 bases). Trimming took 4 bases from V and 0 from J, leaving 7 bases between them. This CDR3 is 13 amino acids long. Germline CDR1 is PRHDT and CDR2 is FYEKMQ (reference sequence). This CDR3 reads CASSSGISYEQYF. CDR3 sequence (DNA): TGTGCCAGCAGCTCCGGGATCTCCTACGAGCAGTACTTC. Full variable domain (rest looked up from reference TRBV13 and TRBJ2-7): AAGVIQSPRHLIKEKRETATLKCYPIPRHDTVYWYQQGPGQDPQFLISFYEKMQSDKGSIPDRFSAQQFSDYHSELNMSSLELGDSALYFCASSSGISYEQYFGPGTRLTVT.

This clone was seen just once. V is TRBV10-2 and J is TRBJ2-1; D perhaps matches TRBD2 (6 bases). The CDR3 has 15 residues. Germline loops: CDR1 WSHSY, CDR2 SAAADI. The V end lost 8 bases, the J end lost 9 bases, and 23 bases lay between the germline ends. CDR3 amino acids: CASGGVPSHSSEQFF. The CDR3 nucleotides read TGCGCCAGCGGCGGGGTCCCATCTCACTCAAGTGAGCAGTTCTTC.

The chain is built from TRBV19 and TRBJ1-2, with D perhaps matching TRBD1 (5 bases). Trimming removed 4 bases at V and 4 bases at J, with 16 bases between. This CDR3 is 15 amino acids long. Germline CDR1 LNHDA, CDR2 SQIVND (reference sequence). The DNA for the CDR3 is TGTGCCAGTAGTAGGACGGGACTCCGTACCTATGGCTACACCTTC. Its protein is CASSRTGLRTYGYTF.

This clone was observed a few times. The chain carries TRBV18 and TRBJ1-2, with TRBD1 as a possible D gene (5 bases). V was pared by 3 bases and J by 4 bases, with 15 bases between. The CDR3 has 15 residues. Germline V lookup: CDR1 KGHSH, CDR2 LQKENI. The CDR3: CASSPGSGNFYGYTF. CDR3 coding DNA: TGTGCCAGCTCACCCGGCTCAGGGAACTTCTATGGCTACACCTTC.